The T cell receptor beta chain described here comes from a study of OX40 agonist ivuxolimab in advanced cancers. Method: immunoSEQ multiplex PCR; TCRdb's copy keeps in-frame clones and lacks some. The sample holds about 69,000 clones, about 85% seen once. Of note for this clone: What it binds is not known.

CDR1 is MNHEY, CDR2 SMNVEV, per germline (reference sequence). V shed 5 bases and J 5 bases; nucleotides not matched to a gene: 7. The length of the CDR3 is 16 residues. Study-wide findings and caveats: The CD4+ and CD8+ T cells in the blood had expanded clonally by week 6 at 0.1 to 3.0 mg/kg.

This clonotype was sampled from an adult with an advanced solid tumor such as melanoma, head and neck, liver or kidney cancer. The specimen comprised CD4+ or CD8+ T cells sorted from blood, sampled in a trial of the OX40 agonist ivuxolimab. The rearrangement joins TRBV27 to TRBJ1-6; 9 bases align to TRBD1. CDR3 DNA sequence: TGTGCCAGCAGTCCCGCGGGGACAGGGCATAATTCACCCCTCCACTTT. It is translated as CASSPAGTGHNSPLHF.